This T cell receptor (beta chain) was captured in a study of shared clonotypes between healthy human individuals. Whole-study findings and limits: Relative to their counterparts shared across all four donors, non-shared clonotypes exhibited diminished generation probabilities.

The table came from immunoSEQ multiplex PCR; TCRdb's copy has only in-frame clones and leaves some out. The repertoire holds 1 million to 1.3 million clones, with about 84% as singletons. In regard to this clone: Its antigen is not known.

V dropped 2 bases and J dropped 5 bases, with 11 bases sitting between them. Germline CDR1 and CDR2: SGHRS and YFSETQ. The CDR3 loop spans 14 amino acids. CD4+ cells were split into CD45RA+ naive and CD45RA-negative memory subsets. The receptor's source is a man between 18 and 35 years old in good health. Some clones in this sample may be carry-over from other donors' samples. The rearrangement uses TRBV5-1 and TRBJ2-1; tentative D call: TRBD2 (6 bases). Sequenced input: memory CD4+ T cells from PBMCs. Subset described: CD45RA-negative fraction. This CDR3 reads CASSLGGTHNEQFF. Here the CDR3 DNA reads TGCGCCAGCAGCTTAGGAGGGACCCACAATGAGCAGTTCTTC.